This TCR beta chain was found in a study of T cell repertoires in cytomegalovirus infection. Study context: Recently identified HLA-C-restricted CMV epitopes were used, and well-studied HLA-B-restricted CMV epitopes were used as well.

With regard to this clonotype: Its target is unknown.

The V end was cut by 0 bases, the J end by 4 bases, with 15 bases between. The V gene's germline CDR1 is SGDLS and CDR2 YYNGEE. The CDR3 totals 16 residues. TCRdb ran MiXCR on the reads and lists one entry per CDR3 protein. The sample records about 920,000 distinct CDR3 sequences, approximately 32% being singletons. This TCR was recovered from a human donor in good health (CMV status not recorded). Some clones in this sample may be carry-over from other donors' samples. The material sequenced was cultured CD8+ T cells from PBMCs, taken from culture after CMV antigen stimulation. The chain joins TRBV9 to TRBJ2-3; the D is unclear. CDR3 residues: CASSVAEDGSADTQYF. CDR3 coding DNA: TGTGCCAGCAGCGTAGCAGAGGATGGCTCGGCAGATACGCAGTATTTT.